This TCR beta chain is from a study of vaccination and CD4 T cells after COVID-19 (dated by TCRdb to 2022 to 2024). Background on the whole study: Convalescent patients had a positive SARS-CoV-2 result on nasal swab PCR, and of these patients, 8 or 9 had mild disease and one had severe disease. In over 8 COVID-19 convalescent patients and a handful of infection-naive healthy vaccine recipients, the spike-specific CD4+ TCR repertoire before mRNA vaccination was compared with the repertoire after mRNA vaccination. Participants received two doses of either the Pfizer-BioNTech BNT162b2 vaccine (n=8) or the Moderna mRNA-1273 vaccine (n=2). The time from the second vaccine dose to post-vaccine blood sampling had a median of roughly 79 days and ranged from about 14 to 250 days. Control cultures received a CEFX viral epitope pool as the positive control, an HIV-1 Nef peptide pool as the negative control, or no peptide. Post-COVID blood samples were collected from convalescent patients a median of roughly 100 days after diagnosis, with a range of about 35 to 170 days. For stimulating the cultures, overlapping spike peptide pools were used, derived from SARS-CoV-2 as well as from the common cold coronaviruses HCoV-NL63, HCoV-OC43 and HCoV-229E. In the convalescent cohort there were six males and four females, among whom were two Hispanic individuals, seven Caucasians, two Asians and one multiracial person.

The method was PCR. TCR sequencing of DNA from cultured CD4+ T cells used the Oncomine TCR Beta short-read assay at the Johns Hopkins FTIC core. Genomic DNA was extracted from the cultured CD4+ T cells with the QIAamp micro DNA kit. The Oncomine TCR Beta libraries from cultured CD4+ T cells were pooled using unique dual indexes and then sequenced on an Illumina iSeq 100. For the original study's pipeline: Non-productive sequences were removed, and CDR3s that did not start with C, did not end with F or W, or were shorter than 7 amino acids were discarded. The MANAFEST web application identified antigen-specific clonotypes by comparing peptide-stimulated wells against reference wells and other culture wells. An FDR below 0.05, an odds ratio above 5, and a productive frequency above 0.1% in at least two of three replicate wells were required for clones to be considered positive. Cross-reactive clonotypes were defined as significantly expanded in both SARS-CoV-2 spike wells and at least one common cold coronavirus spike condition. Levenshtein distances (stringdist) and unrooted phylogenetic trees (ape) in R version 3.6.1 were used to assess CDR3 homology. The public reads were quality trimmed at Q25 with fastp and then assembled into clones with MiXCR by TCRdb, keeping productive beta chains. A single entry per CDR3 protein holds the most common genes and DNA from its merged rows. The V and J calls come from TCRdb's annotation, not from the publication. This sample gives some 10,000 distinct CDR3 sequences in total; 22% of them show up just once. Clones ranked in the top ten supply over 9% of the sample.

The treatment or condition label, as the study defines it: approximately nine-day PBMC culture with coronavirus spike peptide pools or control peptides (ViraFEST assay). The study used the ViraFEST assay, which expanded antigen-specific T cells with peptide pools and then identified expanded clonotypes by TCR sequencing. The positive SARS-CoV-2 PCR tests of the convalescent patients were dated from March to December 2020, before the Alpha, Beta and Delta variants emerged in the United States. Each well held millions of PBMCs cultured with around 9 ug/ml peptide pools in IMDM containing roughly 4.7% human AB serum and 7.5 to 10 IU/ml IL-2. Half of the culture medium was replaced with fresh IL-2-containing medium on days 3 and 7. Once the cells had been in culture for less than 11 days, the EasySep CD4+ T cell isolation kit was used to isolate CD4+ T cells by negative selection. PBMCs were separated from whole blood using Ficoll-Paque Plus gradient centrifugation and then either used fresh or cryopreserved at -140C. Each culture condition was generally run in triplicate wells.

Based on its abundance in the sample, this clonotype is medium-sized (0.01 to 0.1%). Its antigen remains unidentified. No clone much larger than this one lies a single base away; base qualities are absent. On the study overall, not on this receptor specifically: In convalescent patients, a median approximately 89% of post-vaccine SARS-CoV-2-reactive clones were detected only after vaccination, suggesting vaccine-specific priming. Although the median number of SARS-CoV-2-reactive clonotypes went up from some 23 after infection to approximately 40 after vaccination, the increase was not significant. The number of convalescent patients in the study was relatively small, and the study did not examine early timepoints following natural infection. In convalescent patients, nearly all vaccine-specific clones (304 of 307) were found to be mono-reactive for SARS-CoV-2 spike rather than cross-reactive with common cold coronaviruses.

Trimming accounts for 5 bases at V and 7 bases at J, while the number of junction bases matched to no gene is 11. Reading the germline V gene gives CDR1 SGHTA and CDR2 FQGNSA. Including cysteine and phenylalanine, the CDR3 has 15 amino acids. The sequence is cut down to CDR3 DNA, 45 bases in frame from base 1. Sequencing was performed on CD4+ T cells from blood, cultured in vitro, taken after SARS-CoV-2 vaccination. The chain is encoded by TRBV7-2 joined to TRBJ1-2; TRBD1 lines up with 9 middle nucleotides. The receptor's source is a human donor who had recovered from COVID-19. The sequenced DNA: TGTGCCAGCAGCCCCGGGACAGGGTTGAGGGGTGGCTACACCTTC. This encodes CASSPGTGLRGGYTF.